This record looks at one T cell receptor beta chain sequence and its context. A minimum of 7 million PBMCs was isolated per sample. The sample originates from a study of blood T cells in healthy people across ages. The CDR3 consists of 14 residues. CDR1 and CDR2 from the germline V gene are DFQATT and SNEGSKA (reference sequence). Trimming cost V 5 bases and J 5 bases, with 16 bases left between them. Primers used in a second PCR of about 7 to 12 cycles were a sample-barcoded 5' primer and a J-beta primer mix. A tag from a template-switch adaptor with 12 random nucleotides marked each cDNA molecule. TCRdb reprocessed the 5' RACE reads via MiXCR and lists one record per CDR3 protein. The sample has under 2,000,000 distinct CDR3 sequences, about 50% seen once.

The specimen sequenced was blood. The TCR originated in a woman in her forties in good health. V is TRBV20-1 and J is TRBJ1-5; D possibly corresponds to TRBD1 (6 bases). The CDR3 nucleotides read TGCAGTGCTGAACGGGGGGACATCCATCAGCCCCAGCATTTT. This gives the protein CSAERGDIHQPQHF.